The next 24 T cell receptor beta chains were all read from a single sample in a study of identical twins. TCRdb recomputed calls from the 5' RACE reads with MiXCR, one row per CDR3 protein. The sample consists of some 210,000 distinct CDR3 sequences, 15% to 20% of them appearing once. These data were also reused for a study on T cells expressing NK-cell markers.

The sequenced sample was CD8+ T cells sorted from blood. The receptor source for this set is a woman aged 18 to 35 in good health.

This clonotype was detected many times. The gene calls are TRBV5-1 and TRBJ2-1, with 11 bases that match TRBD2. The CDR3 has 15 residues. The V gene end was trimmed by 5 bases and the J gene end by 5 bases; junction bases not matched to a gene: 6. Germline values: CDR1 SGHRS, CDR2 YFSETQ. CDR3 DNA sequence: TGCGCCAGCAGAGAACTAGCGGGAGCCCACAATGAGCAGTTCTTC. This translates into CASRELAGAHNEQFF. The full variable domain, rest sourced from reference TRBV5-1 and TRBJ2-1, is KAGVTQTPRYLIKTRGQQVTLSCSPISGHRSVSWYQQTPGQGLQFLFEYFSETQRNKGNFPGRFSGRQFSNSRSEMNVSTLELGDSALYLCASRELAGAHNEQFFGPGTRLTVL.

The rearrangement uses TRBV10-2 and TRBJ2-7; D might be TRBD1 or TRBD2, each matching 5 bases. The CDR3 is 16 amino acids. V lost 8 bases and J lost 0, with 20 bases in between. Germline V gene data show CDR1 as WSHSY and CDR2 as SAAADI. CDR3 region: CASARGVGPDSYEQYF. For the CDR3, the DNA is TGCGCCAGCGCCCGGGGTGTGGGACCAGACTCCTACGAGCAGTACTTC.

This clonotype was seen a few times. The chain is built from TRBV6-1 and TRBJ2-7, with 8 bases that match TRBD2. The trim removed 2 bases at V and 2 bases at J, leaving 8 bases unmatched. CDR3 length equals 16 residues. Looked up from germline, CDR1 is MNHNS and CDR2 is SASEGT. The CDR3 spells CASSESIAGRPYEQYF. The CDR3 DNA reads as TGTGCCAGCAGTGAATCTATAGCGGGGAGACCCTACGAGCAGTACTTC.

V gene TRBV6-2 or TRBV6-3 combines with J gene TRBJ2-1; no clear D. V was clipped by 5 bases and J by 9 bases, with 23 bases between them. The germline V gene has CDR1 MNHEY and CDR2 SVGEGT. The CDR3 is 16 amino acids. CDR3 coding DNA: TGTGCCAGCAGTAACCTTCTCGTGGTAGGATCCCCTGAGCAGTTCTTC. This encodes CASSNLLVVGSPEQFF.

The V call is TRBV20-1, the J call TRBJ2-3; 7 bases fit TRBD2. Per the germline V gene, CDR1 is DFQATT and CDR2 is SNEGSKA (reference sequence). The CDR3 runs 17 residues. The J segment lost 3 bases and the V segment lost 6 bases, leaving 18 bases of the junction unmatched. The CDR3 reads CSAPLADTIYGTDTQYF. CDR3 sequence (DNA): TGCAGTGCCCCGCTAGCGGATACGATTTATGGGACAGATACGCAGTATTTT.

V and J are TRBV5-1 and TRBJ2-7; no definite D call. The CDR3 sequence is 14 residues long. The germline CDR1 and CDR2 sequences are SGHRS and YFSETQ. Deletions cut 4 bases from V and 5 bases from J, with 16 bases between. The CDR3 region is CASSLRTHLDEQYF. The DNA of the CDR3 is TGCGCCAGCAGCCTCCGGACCCACCTCGACGAGCAGTACTTC.

The J gene is TRBJ2-7, the V gene TRBV21-1; the table names TRBD1, a call not compared with the DNA. TRBV21-1 is given as a pseudogene. This CDR3 spans 15 amino acids. CDR3 DNA sequence: TGTGCCAGCAGCAACCCCTTATTAGCCTCCTACGAGCAGTACTTC. Translation: CASSNPLLASYEQYF.

This clonotype has only a few counts. The chain has TRBV4-2 and TRBJ2-3; no reliable D call. Germline V gene lookup returns CDR1 LGHNA and CDR2 YNFKEQ. Between the trimmed V and J ends, which lost 0 bases and 4 bases, there was a span of 11 bases. This CDR3 comprises 15 residues. CDR3 sequence (DNA): TGTGCCAGCAGCCAAGAAGGGATTCTCGCAGATACGCAGTATTTT. Its protein product is CASSQEGILADTQYF.

This clonotype was seen a few times. The chain recombines TRBV5-5 with TRBJ2-1; the D gene is possibly TRBD1 (6 bases). The ends were cut back, 3 bases at V and 2 bases at J, with 12 bases in the middle. This CDR3 is 15 amino acids long. Germline CDR1 reads SGHKS; CDR2 reads YYEKEE (reference sequence). The CDR3 DNA reads TGTGCCAGCAGCTACCGGGACATCCCCTACAATGAGCAGTTCTTC. This gives the protein CASSYRDIPYNEQFF.

This clonotype was seen just once. V and J are TRBV30 and TRBJ2-2; unclear D gene. CDR1 GTSNPN and CDR2 SVGIG come from the germline V gene (reference sequence). V was shortened by 4 bases and J by 3 bases, with 6 bases between the two germline ends. The CDR3 totals 12 residues. The CDR3 DNA sequence: TGTGCCTGGACCACGGACACCGGGGAGCTGTTTTTT. This gives the protein CAWTTDTGELFF.

In its sample, this clonotype was seen a few times. V is TRBV27 and J is TRBJ2-3; D remains unclear. The CDR3 sequence is 12 residues long. V was trimmed by 7 bases and J by 6 bases, leaving 11 bases between them. Germline V gene data show CDR1 as MNHEY and CDR2 as SMNVEV (reference sequence). The CDR3 coding sequence is TGTGCCAGCATAGGCGGTGGGGATACGCAGTATTTT. It codes for CASIGGGDTQYF.

V gene TRBV3-1 combines with J gene TRBJ2-1, with TRBD2 matching 12 bases. CDR3 size: 21 residues. V lost 1 base and J lost 4; bases outside the gene matches: 17. Germline V CDR1 and CDR2: LGHDT, YNNKEL (reference sequence). The CDR3 protein is CASSQVGLAGTGDDTYNEQFF. DNA of the CDR3: TGTGCCAGCAGCCAAGTCGGACTAGCGGGGACCGGGGATGATACTTACAATGAGCAGTTCTTC.

This clonotype has at least ten counts. The chain joins TRBV12-3 or TRBV12-4 to TRBJ1-5; 7 bases match TRBD1. V was clipped by 1 base and J by 1 base; unmatched bases: 4. CDR3 length: 16 amino acids. The CDR3: CASSLGNRGSNQPQHF. The CDR3 DNA reads TGTGCCAGCAGTTTAGGGAACAGGGGCAGCAATCAGCCCCAGCATTTT.

This clonotype was found many times. The V gene is TRBV5-1, the J gene TRBJ2-7; 10 positions agree with TRBD1. Germline V lookup: CDR1 SGHRS, CDR2 YFSETQ. The V segment lost 4 bases and the J segment 5 bases; nucleotides outside the gene matches: 9. The CDR3 contains 15 residues. CDR3 nucleotide sequence: TGCGCCAGCAGCCGTACCCGGGACAGGGGCCACGAGCAGTACTTC. As protein: CASSRTRDRGHEQYF.

This clonotype was seen more than once but under ten times. One end of the junction varies from germline; a read error may be responsible. This chain connects TRBV14 to TRBJ2-1, with 14 bases aligning to TRBD2. The CDR3 contains 17 residues. The germline gives CDR1 SGHDN, CDR2 FVKESK. The CDR3 is CASSQEWGLAGVVEQFF. The CDR3 coding sequence is TGCGCCAGCAGCCAAGAATGGGGACTAGCGGGAGTGGTTGAGCAGTTCTTC.

This chain joins TRBV4-1 and TRBJ2-3, with D maybe TRBD1 (5 bases). Trimming pared 3 bases from V and 6 bases from J, leaving 13 bases between. Germline V gives CDR1 MGHRA, CDR2 YSYEKL. This CDR3 spans 14 amino acids. CDR3 protein: CASSHSREGDTQYF. DNA of the CDR3: TGCGCCAGCAGCCACAGCAGGGAAGGCGATACGCAGTATTTT.

In this sample, this clonotype turned up a few times. The genes are TRBV27 and TRBJ2-3, with D perhaps matching TRBD1 or TRBD2 (6 bases each). V was shortened by 8 bases and J by 3 bases, with 15 bases between the two germline ends. The CDR3 sequence is 14 residues long. Germline CDR1 MNHEY, CDR2 SMNVEV (reference sequence). CDR3 sequence reads: CASRPGALTDTQYF. In DNA form, the CDR3 reads TGTGCCAGCCGTCCGGGGGCCCTTACAGATACGCAGTATTTT.

This clonotype was found a few times. The V and J genes are TRBV27 and TRBJ1-1; the match to TRBD1 covers 8 bases. The V gene's germline CDR1 is MNHEY and CDR2 SMNVEV (reference sequence). With V trimmed by 10 bases and J by 4 bases, 8 bases remained unmatched. The CDR3 has 13 amino acids. The DNA of the CDR3 is TGTGCCACCCAGACAGGGGATTTCACTGAAGCTTTCTTT. Its translation is CATQTGDFTEAFF.

This clonotype was observed a handful of times. The chain recombines TRBV6-5 with TRBJ2-2, with unresolved D. This CDR3 is built from 15 residues. CDR1 and CDR2 from the germline V gene are MNHEY and SVGAGI. Trimming took 0 bases from V and 1 from J, leaving 6 bases between them. This CDR3 reads CASSYSSENTGELFF. The DNA of the CDR3 is TGTGCCAGCAGTTACTCGTCTGAGAACACCGGGGAGCTGTTTTTT.

This rearrangement joins TRBV11-2 to TRBJ2-3, with 8 nucleotides matching TRBD2. V was clipped by 5 bases and J by 1 base; unmatched bases: 8. Looked up from germline, CDR1 is SGHAT and CDR2 is FQNNGV. CDR3 length equals 16 residues. CDR3 in amino acids: CASSLWGSGGTDTQYF. For the CDR3, the DNA is TGTGCCAGCAGCCTTTGGGGTAGCGGGGGCACAGATACGCAGTATTTT.

This clonotype occurred a few times. This chain connects TRBV2 to TRBJ2-3; D not certain. This CDR3 has 15 residues. Trimming took off 6 bases at V and 0 bases at J, with 13 bases between the two ends. CDR1 and CDR2 (germline): SNHLY, FYNNEI. This chain's CDR3 is CASSPLEISTDTQYF. Written as DNA, the CDR3 is TGTGCCAGCAGCCCCTTAGAAATTAGCACAGATACGCAGTATTTT.

The gene calls are TRBV11-2 and TRBJ2-4; the D is unclear. Deletions cut 2 bases from V and 8 bases from J, with 4 bases between. Germline V gene sequence: CDR1 SGHAT, CDR2 FQNNGV. This CDR3 has 11 amino acids. CDR3 in amino acids: CASSLSYIQYF. DNA of the CDR3: TGTGCCAGCAGCTTATCATACATTCAGTACTTC.

The J gene is TRBJ2-1, the V gene TRBV9; 9 bases match TRBD1. The CDR3 consists of 16 residues. Germline V gene lookup returns CDR1 SGDLS and CDR2 YYNGEE. V was pared by 3 bases and J by 9 bases, with 13 bases of the junction left unmatched. CDR3 bases: TGTGCCAGCAGCGGATTTACAGGGGGCCCCTGGGGTGAGCAGTTCTTC. Residues: CASSGFTGGPWGEQFF.

This clonotype was observed a handful of times. The genes are TRBV10-3 and TRBJ2-1, with D hard to call. Per germline, CDR1 ENHRY and CDR2 SYGVKD. Deletions cut 2 bases from V and 9 bases from J, with 8 bases between. The CDR3 covers 12 residues. The CDR3: CAISEPPGEQFF. CDR3 bases: TGTGCCATCAGTGAGCCTCCGGGTGAGCAGTTCTTC.